What follows are 27 T cell receptor beta chains derived from one specimen sequenced in a study of control samples from healthy donors and cancer patients (dated by TCRdb to 2018 to 2020). The library was generated by the immunoSEQ multiplex PCR assay. The source is immuneACCESS, and TCRdb retained only in-frame sequences with V and J called. Part of the clones is not carried over; for the studies checked, unresolved V genes explain less than half of this, and the remainder is unexplained. A total of 200,000 or so clones appear in this sample, just under 95% of them only once. The top ten clones comprise around 1.5% of the sample. Sequencing was carried out using blood. These receptors originate from a man aged 50-59 years in good health.

This chain links TRBV6-5 with TRBJ1-1; a possible D gene is TRBD1 (6 bases). The CDR3 runs to 14 residues. Trimming pared 6 bases from V and 1 base from J, leaving 12 bases between. CDR1 and CDR2 from the germline V gene are MNHEY and SVGAGI. In nucleotides, the CDR3 is TGTGCCAGCAGCCCCGGGGGCGGGAACACTGAAGCTTTCTTT. Amino acid sequence: CASSPGGGNTEAFF.

V is TRBV7-2 and J is TRBJ2-1; D unresolved. Germline lookup yields CDR1 SGHTA and CDR2 FQGNSA. V lost 1 base and J lost 0, with 16 bases in between. CDR3 length: 18 amino acids. CDR3 sequence (DNA): TGTGCCAGCAGCTTAGTGCTCCCCCAAACCCACTCCTACAATGAGCAGTTCTTC. Protein sequence: CASSLVLPQTHSYNEQFF. Complete variable domain (other parts from reference TRBV7-2 and TRBJ2-1): GAGVSQSPSNKVTEKGKDVELRCDPISGHTALYWYRQSLGQGLEFLIYFQGNSAPDKSGLPSDRFSAERTGGSVSTLTIQRTQQEDSAVYLCASSLVLPQTHSYNEQFFGPGTRLTVL.

The chain links TRBV2 to TRBJ1-1; D perhaps matches TRBD1 (6 bases). This CDR3 region has 16 residues. Germline V lookup: CDR1 SNHLY, CDR2 FYNNEI. V was clipped by 7 bases and J by 10 bases, with 28 bases between them. CDR3 in amino acids: CASTDTQGSILGAAFF. The CDR3 DNA is TGTGCCAGCACTGACACACAGGGTTCGATTCTAGGAGCAGCTTTCTTT.

This clone was detected only once. This chain links TRBV28 with TRBJ1-3; TRBD1 matches 9 bases. The V gene end was trimmed by 5 bases and the J gene end by 3 bases; junction bases not matched to a gene: 8. Per germline, CDR1 MDHEN and CDR2 SYDVKM. This CDR3 is 16 amino acids long. CDR3: CASSPQQGAHGNTIYF. CDR3 DNA: TGTGCCAGCAGTCCTCAACAGGGGGCGCATGGAAACACCATATATTTT.

Remarks on this clone: The junction does not match germline at one end; this may be a read error. The CDR3: CASSPIGDSHEQYF. CDR3 sequence (DNA): TGTGCCAGCTCACCGATCGGGGACTCCCACGAGCAGTACTTC. The chain carries TRBV18 and TRBJ2-7; D possibly corresponds to TRBD2 (6 bases). Germline V gives CDR1 KGHSH, CDR2 LQKENI. The CDR3 runs to 14 residues.

On this clone itself: A junction boundary mismatches the germline segment, possibly from a read error. The chain is built from TRBV7-7 and TRBJ2-5, with D possibly matching TRBD1 (5 bases). Germline V gives CDR1 SSHAT, CDR2 FNYEAQ (reference sequence). The CDR3 has 14 residues. The CDR3, as DNA: TGTGCTAGCAGCCCCCGTCAGGGTCGAGAGACCCAGTACTTC. Encoded protein: CASSPRQGRETQYF. The full variable domain, rest sourced from reference TRBV7-7 and TRBJ2-5, is GAGVSQSPRYKVTKRGQDVTLRCDPISSHATLYWYQQALGQGPEFLTYFNYEAQPDKSGLPSDRFSAERPEGSISTLTIQRTEQRDSAMYRCASSPRQGRETQYFGPGTRLLVL.

This clone occurred once. J is TRBJ2-6 and V is TRBV6-6; maybe TRBD1 (6 bases). In germline, CDR1 is MNHNY, CDR2 SVGAGI (reference sequence). V shed 0 bases and J shed 1 base, with 7 bases lying between them. The CDR3 has 16 amino acids. CDR3 loop: CASSYSTGSGANVLTF. As DNA, the CDR3 is TGTGCCAGCAGTTACTCGACAGGATCTGGGGCCAACGTCCTGACTTTC.

The chain employs TRBV2 and TRBJ2-7; no reliable D call. The V and J ends lost 4 bases and 1 base respectively, with 20 bases between them. CDR1 and CDR2 from the germline V gene are SNHLY and FYNNEI. CDR3 length: 17 amino acids. Written as DNA, the CDR3 is TGTGCCAGCAGTGCATCAGATACGGCAGGCCTATCCTACGAGCAGTACTTC. Its protein is CASSASDTAGLSYEQYF.

The chain carries TRBV7-2 and TRBJ1-1; D unclear. The CDR3 is 14 amino acids. V lost 6 bases and J 0 bases, leaving 11 bases between the germline ends. CDR1 and CDR2 from the germline V gene are SGHTA and FQGNSA. CDR3 bases: TGTGCCAGCAGTTATGGCAGCATGAACACTGAAGCTTTCTTT. This codes for CASSYGSMNTEAFF.

The gene calls are TRBV5-1 and TRBJ2-1; 8 bases are a match to TRBD2. Unmatched junction bases numbered 5, after V lost 1 base and J lost 5 bases. Germline CDR1 is SGHRS and CDR2 is YFSETQ. The CDR3 has 15 amino acids. CDR3 bases: TGCGCCAGCAGCTTGAGACCCGGGGGGGACAATGAGCAGTTCTTC. It is translated as CASSLRPGGDNEQFF.

The sample holds one count of this clone. The J gene is TRBJ2-3, the V gene TRBV5-1; the match to TRBD2 covers 9 bases. The CDR3 contains 18 residues. The V and J ends lost 0 bases and 4 bases, in that order; junction bases with no gene match: 12. Germline loops: CDR1 SGHRS, CDR2 YFSETQ. The CDR3: CASSLAGRVAGVADTQYF. The CDR3 coding sequence is TGCGCCAGCAGCTTGGCCGGGAGGGTAGCGGGGGTCGCAGATACGCAGTATTTT. Based on the CDR3 plus reference TRBV5-1 and TRBJ2-3, the full variable domain is KAGVTQTPRYLIKTRGQQVTLSCSPISGHRSVSWYQQTPGQGLQFLFEYFSETQRNKGNFPGRFSGRQFSNSRSEMNVSTLELGDSALYLCASSLAGRVAGVADTQYFGPGTRLTVL.

With respect to this clone: This specimen includes other DNA sequences encoding the same CDR3. The rearrangement uses TRBV18 and TRBJ1-1; no reliable D call. The CDR3 covers 12 residues. Germline V gene data show CDR1 as KGHSH and CDR2 as LQKENI. V lost 3 bases to trimming and J lost 3 bases, with 5 bases between them. Written as DNA, the CDR3 is TGTGCCAGCTCACCGAGGGACACTGAAGCTTTCTTT. This gives the protein CASSPRDTEAFF.

The rearrangement links TRBV2 to TRBJ1-2; 7 bases match TRBD1. CDR3 size: 12 residues. Germline CDR1 SNHLY, CDR2 FYNNEI. J gave up 7 bases and V 3 bases, and 2 bases lay outside the gene matches. The CDR3, as DNA: TGTGCCAGCAGTGAGACAGGGTTTGGCTACACCTTC. Encoded protein: CASSETGFGYTF.

The rearrangement joins TRBV2 to TRBJ1-2, with 7 bases aligning to TRBD1. The CDR3 is 13 amino acids. V lost 6 bases to trimming and J lost 4 bases; unmatched junction nucleotides: 5. Looked up from germline, CDR1 is SNHLY and CDR2 is FYNNEI. CDR3 in DNA: TGTGCCAGCAGGCCGGGACAGACCTATGGCTACACCTTC. This translates into CASRPGQTYGYTF.

The V call is TRBV7-8, the J call TRBJ1-5, with TRBD1 identical over 9 bases. V shed 4 bases, J shed 1 base, and the junction held 2 bases outside the gene matches. Per germline, CDR1 SGHVS and CDR2 FQNEAQ. The CDR3 extends over 15 amino acids. CDR3 region: CASSSQGASNQPQHF. CDR3 DNA sequence: TGTGCCAGCAGCTCACAGGGGGCAAGCAATCAGCCCCAGCATTTT.

This sequence joins TRBV28 and TRBJ1-5; TRBD1 matches 10 bases. Germline V lookup: CDR1 MDHEN, CDR2 SYDVKM. V lost 3 bases and J lost 11; bases outside the gene matches: 10. The CDR3 consists of 15 residues. This CDR3 is CASSFGTGEGRAQHF. CDR3 bases: TGTGCCAGCAGTTTTGGGACAGGGGAGGGGAGAGCCCAGCATTTT.

V usage is TRBV28 and J usage is TRBJ2-5, with 7 bases identical to TRBD1. The germline gives CDR1 MDHEN, CDR2 SYDVKM. The CDR3 spans 15 residues. Trimming took 5 bases from V and 5 from J; bases not matched to a gene: 11. The chain's CDR3 is CASSTRQGTVETQYF. The CDR3 DNA is TGTGCCAGCAGTACACGACAGGGAACGGTGGAGACCCAGTACTTC.

The rearrangement links TRBV5-5 to TRBJ2-7; 9 bases are shared with TRBD1. This CDR3 contains 15 residues. Trimming at V came to 1 base and at J to 1 base, leaving 3 bases not matched to a gene. Germline V gene data show CDR1 as SGHKS and CDR2 as YYEKEE (reference sequence). The CDR3 nucleotides are TGTGCCAGCAGCTTGTACGGGACAGGGTCCTACGAGCAGTACTTC. It yields the protein CASSLYGTGSYEQYF.

The rearrangement uses TRBV21-1 and TRBJ2-5; the tabulated D call, TRBD1, remains unverified against the DNA. TRBV21-1 is recorded as a pseudogene. The CDR3 extends over 11 amino acids. This chain's CDR3 is CASSKGPPQYF. The CDR3 region has the DNA TGTGCCAGCAGCAAAGGGCCCCCCCAGTACTTC.

This chain joins TRBV6-5 and TRBJ2-3; TRBD1 aligns across 9 bases. Looked up from germline, CDR1 is MNHEY and CDR2 is SVGAGI. V lost 4 bases, J lost 5 bases, and 4 bases stayed unmatched. This CDR3 is 14 amino acids long. The CDR3 is CASSLQGARDTQYF. CDR3 bases: TGTGCCAGCAGTTTACAGGGGGCGAGAGATACGCAGTATTTT.

The genes are TRBV10-3 and TRBJ2-1; 11 bases are shared with TRBD1. The J segment lost 7 bases and the V segment lost 5 bases, leaving 4 bases of the junction unmatched. Per germline, CDR1 ENHRY and CDR2 SYGVKD. The CDR3 is 14 amino acids. CDR3 nucleotide sequence: TGTGCCATCAGTATGGGGACAGGGGGGAATGAGCAGTTCTTC. Translation: CAISMGTGGNEQFF.

This chain connects TRBV14 to TRBJ1-2, with D uncertain. The V gene lost 0 bases and the J gene lost 4 bases, with 6 bases spanning the gap. CDR3 length equals 13 residues. CDR1 is SGHDN and CDR2 is FVKESK in the germline V gene. DNA of the CDR3: TGTGCCAGCAGCCAAGATCTGTTCTATGGCTACACCTTC. This gives the protein CASSQDLFYGYTF.

This rearrangement joins TRBV5-4 to TRBJ1-3; D ambiguous. The CDR3 covers 14 residues. Germline V lookup: CDR1 SGHNT, CDR2 YYREEE (reference sequence). The ends were cut back, 4 bases at V and 3 bases at J, with 11 bases in the middle. The CDR3 loop reads CASSPGMGGNTIYF. CDR3 nucleotide sequence: TGTGCCAGCAGCCCGGGTATGGGTGGAAACACCATATATTTT. The variable domain in full, with the rest retrieved from reference TRBV5-4 and TRBJ1-3, is ETGVTQSPTHLIKTRGQQVTLRCSSQSGHNTVSWYQQALGQGPQFIFQYYREEENGRGNFPPRFSGLQFPNYSSELNVNALELDDSALYLCASSPGMGGNTIYFGEGSWLTVV.

The rearrangement joins TRBV6-1 to TRBJ2-1; TRBD2 matches at 8 bases. The V and J ends lost 3 bases and 0 bases, in that order; junction bases with no gene match: 1. The CDR3 spans 15 residues. Germline V lookup: CDR1 MNHNS, CDR2 SASEGT. Here the CDR3 reads CASSDAGGSYNEQFF. The CDR3 DNA is TGTGCCAGCAGTGATGCGGGGGGCTCCTACAATGAGCAGTTCTTC.

J is TRBJ2-3 and V is TRBV2, with D hard to call. Trimming shortened V by 4 bases and J by 9 bases, and 8 bases separated the two germline ends. The CDR3 contains 11 residues. CDR1 is SNHLY and CDR2 is FYNNEI in the germline V gene. The CDR3 sequence is CASSATITQYF. As DNA, the CDR3 is TGTGCCAGCAGTGCGACGATAACGCAGTATTTT.

The CDR3 nucleotides are TGTGCCAGCAGTTCAGGGGGCGTAGCTTTCTTT. Its protein product is CASSSGGVAFF. The rearrangement uses TRBV12-3 or TRBV12-4 and TRBJ1-1; 8 bases agree with TRBD1. The V segment lost 4 bases and the J segment 10 bases; nucleotides outside the gene matches: 2. The length of the CDR3 is 11 residues.

The CDR3 region has the DNA TGTGCCAGCAGCTTAATGGGGGTAGAGCAAGCTTTCTTT. This gives the protein CASSLMGVEQAFF. The V and J genes are TRBV7-9 and TRBJ1-1, with D possibly matching TRBD1 (5 bases). The CDR3 covers 13 residues. Germline V lookup: CDR1 SEHNR, CDR2 FQNEAQ (reference sequence). V was trimmed by 2 bases and J by 9 bases, leaving 13 bases between them.